This TCR beta chain was observed in a study of cytomegalovirus exposure and HLA in healthy donors. On this clone itself: No antigen is known for it.

Between the trimmed V and J ends, which lost 8 bases and 9 bases, there was a span of 14 bases. The CDR3 runs 12 residues. Germline V gives CDR1 LNHDA, CDR2 SQIVND (reference sequence). PCR used 60 Vbeta primers and 13 Jbeta primers. The method was immunoSEQ multiplex PCR; TCRdb's version includes in-frame clones alone and lacks a portion of them. The sample lists about 160,000 clones, 65% to 85% seen once, with 2.4% in the top ten. Study results and limitations: In an earlier analysis, productive rearrangement rates for most beta V segments clustered near 87% or 30%.

The gene calls are TRBV19 and TRBJ1-5, with D possibly TRBD1 on 5 matching bases. The specimen was PBMCs. This clonotype was obtained from a male donor in good health and CMV-seronegative. The CDR3 reads CASGRDRRPQHF. DNA for the CDR3: TGTGCCAGTGGGCGGGACCGCCGGCCCCAGCATTTT.